The sequence of this T cell receptor (beta chain) was determined in a study of blood T cells in healthy people across ages. Study-level information: Roughly one uniquely barcoded beta molecule per two T cells was captured.

This clonotype has a count of ten or more. Antigen unknown. Together with a sample-barcoded 5' primer, a J-beta primer mix was included in a second PCR lasting about 6 to 11 cycles. The yield of each sample was at least 2.5 million CDR3-containing paired-end reads. TCRdb re-derived calls from the 5' RACE reads in MiXCR, one entry per CDR3 protein. The table lists under 1,000,000 distinct CDR3 sequences, around 45% of them singletons. The CDR3 is made up of 12 amino acids. Germline values: CDR1 SGHTA, CDR2 FQGNSA. J gave up 7 bases and V 5 bases, and 2 bases lay outside the gene matches. Study-level points and caveats: TCR beta diversity correlated strongly with naive T cell percentage. Aged donors had fewer naive CD4+ cells and lower diversity than long-lived donors.

The chain is built from TRBV7-2 and TRBJ2-1; TRBD2 matches 7 bases. The material sequenced was blood. The receptor was derived from a man aged 80 or over in good health. CDR3 sequence: CASSRLANEQFF. In DNA, the CDR3 is TGTGCCAGCAGCCGACTAGCAAATGAGCAGTTCTTC.